Listed here are 18 T cell receptor beta chains from one sample, sequenced in a study of beta chain features in type 1 diabetes. Study conclusions and caveats: TCRB CDR3s were moderately but significantly shorter in Type 1 diabetes patients in all four CD4+ subsets.

What was sequenced were expressed TCRB transcripts, since all of the isolated RNA had been reverse transcribed. TCRdb keeps only in-frame clones here, not all; method: immunoSEQ multiplex PCR. This table holds more than 250,000 clones, 20% found once. Their antigens are not known. Sample: naive CD4+ T cells from blood. These receptors were collected from a woman aged 40-49 years with type 1 diabetes.

V and J are TRBV5-4 and TRBJ2-1; 11 bases are a match to TRBD2. CDR1 SGHNT and CDR2 YYREEE come from the germline V gene (reference sequence). The V and J ends lost 4 bases and 6 bases, in that order; junction bases with no gene match: 12. The CDR3 loop spans 17 amino acids. CDR3 sequence (DNA): TGTGCCAGCAGCCCCATGACGTCGGGACTAGCGGTCAATGAGCAGTTCTTC. It translates to CASSPMTSGLAVNEQFF.

V usage is TRBV9 and J usage is TRBJ2-1; 10 bases are shared with TRBD2. The CDR3 consists of 17 residues. CDR1 SGDLS and CDR2 YYNGEE come from the germline V gene. With V trimmed by 0 bases and J by 9 bases, 12 bases remained unmatched. In DNA form, the CDR3 reads TGTGCCAGCAGCGTAGGTAGTAGTAGCGGGAGGACTCTTGAGCAGTTCTTC. This translates into CASSVGSSSGRTLEQFF.

V gene TRBV7-2 combines with J gene TRBJ2-5; 10 bases agree with TRBD2. The V and J ends lost 6 bases and 2 bases, in that order; junction bases with no gene match: 6. The CDR3 runs to 15 residues. CDR1 and CDR2 (germline): SGHTA, FQGNSA. The CDR3 reads CASSLKRGGQETQYF. The DNA of the CDR3 is TGTGCCAGCAGTCTAAAGCGGGGGGGTCAAGAGACCCAGTACTTC. Full variable domain (remainder filled in from reference TRBV7-2 and TRBJ2-5): GAGVSQSPSNKVTEKGKDVELRCDPISGHTALYWYRQSLGQGLEFLIYFQGNSAPDKSGLPSDRFSAERTGGSVSTLTIQRTQQEDSAVYLCASSLKRGGQETQYFGPGTRLLVL.

The chain joins TRBV9 to TRBJ2-6; D ambiguous. The CDR3 sequence is 14 residues long. V was trimmed by 0 bases and J by 1 base, leaving 2 bases between them. In germline, CDR1 is SGDLS, CDR2 YYNGEE. The CDR3 DNA is TGTGCCAGCAGCGTAGTATCTGGGGCCAACGTCCTGACTTTC. It encodes CASSVVSGANVLTF. Based on the CDR3 plus reference TRBV9 and TRBJ2-6, the full variable domain is DSGVTQTPKHLITATGQRVTLRCSPRSGDLSVYWYQQSLDQGLQFLIQYYNGEERAKGNILERFSAQQFPDLHSELNLSSLELGDSALYFCASSVVSGANVLTFGAGSRLTVL.

This clone was detected a few times. This chain connects TRBV15 to TRBJ2-7; 11 nucleotides line up with TRBD2. This CDR3 has 18 amino acids. Looked up from germline, CDR1 is LNHNV and CDR2 is YYDKDF (reference sequence). V dropped 0 bases and J dropped 0; count of bases not matched to a gene: 7. The CDR3 here is CATSRDLVGLAASYEQYF. CDR3 DNA: TGTGCCACCAGCAGAGATTTGGTGGGACTAGCGGCCTCCTACGAGCAGTACTTC. Full variable domain (outside the CDR3, taken from reference TRBV15 and TRBJ2-7): DAMVIQNPRYQVTQFGKPVTLSCSQTLNHNVMYWYQQKSSQAPKLLFHYYDKDFNNEADTPDNFQSRRPNTSFCFLDIRSPGLGDTAMYLCATSRDLVGLAASYEQYFGPGTRLTVT.

This clone came up a few times. The V and J genes are TRBV29-1 and TRBJ2-1; the D gene is possibly TRBD1 (5 bases). The CDR3 is 12 amino acids. With 7 bases removed from V and 9 bases from J, the gap between germline ends came to 16 bases. The germline gives CDR1 SQVTM, CDR2 ANQGSEA. CDR3 sequence: CSAQGVTLEQFF. The DNA for the CDR3 is TGCAGCGCCCAAGGGGTAACCCTTGAGCAGTTCTTC.

The V and J genes are TRBV29-1 and TRBJ1-2; the match to TRBD1 covers 7 bases. The germline V gene has CDR1 SQVTM and CDR2 ANQGSEA. With V trimmed by 8 bases and J by 4 bases, 7 bases remained unmatched. The CDR3 is 12 residues long. The CDR3 DNA reads as TGCAGCTCAACGACAGGGCTCTATGGCTACACCTTC. This sequence encodes CSSTTGLYGYTF.

The chain carries TRBV5-1 and TRBJ2-1; 9 bases agree with TRBD2. Per germline, CDR1 SGHRS and CDR2 YFSETQ. The CDR3 totals 14 residues. Germline trimming cut 5 bases from V and 7 bases from J; bases unmatched to any gene: 7. CDR3 protein: CASRLNLAGNEQFF. The CDR3 DNA is TGCGCCAGCAGACTAAACCTAGCGGGGAATGAGCAGTTCTTC.

This clone turned up a few times. The chain couples TRBV19 to TRBJ2-1, with 10 positions matching TRBD2. Germline values: CDR1 LNHDA, CDR2 SQIVND (reference sequence). This CDR3 has 15 amino acids. The junction had 13 bases not matched to a gene; V was cut back by 7 bases and J by 10 bases. As DNA, the CDR3 is TGTGCCAGTAATGCGATAGCGGGAGGAGGGCGGGAGCAGTTCTTC. Its translation is CASNAIAGGGREQFF.

The chain links TRBV2 to TRBJ1-1, with 7 bases that match TRBD1. Germline V lookup: CDR1 SNHLY, CDR2 FYNNEI. V lost 6 bases, J lost 5 bases, and 3 bases stayed unmatched. CDR3 length equals 12 residues. In DNA, the CDR3 is TGTGCCAGCAGACCAGGGGGGACTGAAGCTTTCTTT. Translated: CASRPGGTEAFF. The full variable domain, completed using reference TRBV2 and TRBJ1-1, is EPEVTQTPSHQVTQMGQEVILRCVPISNHLYFYWYRQILGQKVEFLVSFYNNEISEKSEIFDDQFSVERPDGSNFTLKIRSTKLEDSAMYFCASRPGGTEAFFGQGTRLTVV.

The rearrangement joins TRBV19 to TRBJ2-5, with a tentative D call TRBD1 (7 bases). Trimming shortened V by 10 bases and J by 5 bases, and 14 bases separated the two germline ends. The CDR3 extends over 12 amino acids. Looked up from germline, CDR1 is LNHDA and CDR2 is SQIVND (reference sequence). The CDR3 DNA reads TGTGCCACCAGGACAGGAGGGGAGACCCAGTACTTC. It codes for CATRTGGETQYF.

Details on this clone: One end of the junction fails to match germline, which may point to a read error. This rearrangement joins TRBV7-6 to TRBJ1-5; 7 nucleotides align to TRBD1. CDR3 length equals 14 residues. From germline, CDR1 is SGHVS and CDR2 FNYEAQ. CDR3 in DNA: TGTGCCAGCAGCCTAGCTACAGGGGAACAGCCCCAGCATTTT. Translation gives CASSLATGEQPQHF.

This clone was seen a few times. V gene TRBV6-5 combines with J gene TRBJ1-1; D is undetermined. V lost 6 bases and J lost 2, with 10 bases in between. Looked up from germline, CDR1 is MNHEY and CDR2 is SVGAGI. There are 13 residues in the CDR3. DNA for the CDR3: TGTGCCAGCAGGCGGAGGGCAAACACTGAAGCTTTCTTT. Translation gives CASRRRANTEAFF.

The CDR3 DNA follows: TGTGCCAGCAGCGTTCGACAGGGAGTAACCTACGAGCAGTACTTC. As protein: CASSVRQGVTYEQYF. V usage is TRBV28 and J usage is TRBJ2-7; 7 bases align to TRBD1. This CDR3 is built from 15 residues. Trimming took 6 bases from V and 2 from J; bases not matched to a gene: 10. The germline gives CDR1 MDHEN, CDR2 SYDVKM.

The chain links TRBV27 to TRBJ2-4; 9 nucleotides line up with TRBD2. The CDR3 contains 20 residues. Trimming removed 5 bases from V and 0 bases from J; junction bases left unmatched: 17. In germline, CDR1 is MNHEY, CDR2 SMNVEV (reference sequence). The CDR3: CASSQTSGALGGLAKNIQYF. The CDR3 DNA sequence: TGTGCCAGCAGTCAGACTAGCGGCGCGTTAGGGGGGCTAGCCAAAAACATTCAGTACTTC.

This sequence joins TRBV11-3 and TRBJ2-7, with 9 bases lining up with TRBD1. The CDR3 runs to 15 residues. Germline V gives CDR1 SGHNT, CDR2 YENEEA. Losses at the gene ends were 1 base for V and 7 bases for J; bases not matched to a gene: 8. The CDR3 DNA is TGTGCCAGCAGCTTAGGTGGGACAGGGATGGAAGAGCAGTACTTC. Translating it yields CASSLGGTGMEEQYF.

This clone has a handful of counts. The rearrangement joins TRBV7-3 to TRBJ2-1; 11 nucleotides align to TRBD2. Germline V CDR1 and CDR2: SGHTA, FQGTGA. The junction had 11 bases not matched to a gene; V was cut back by 3 bases and J by 10 bases. This CDR3 contains 16 residues. CDR3 amino acids: CASSFAGTSGVGEQFF. The CDR3 DNA follows: TGTGCCAGCAGCTTCGCCGGGACTAGCGGAGTCGGGGAGCAGTTCTTC.

This clone came up a few times. The gene calls are TRBV7-3 and TRBJ2-3, with a possible D match to TRBD2 (6 bases). The CDR3 runs to 13 residues. V was cut by 4 bases and J by 4 bases, with 9 bases left in between. Germline V gene sequence: CDR1 SGHTA, CDR2 FQGTGA. The CDR3: CASSSTGADTQYF. Written as DNA, the CDR3 is TGTGCCAGCAGCTCGACGGGAGCAGATACGCAGTATTTT.